What follows describes a single T cell receptor beta chain. Its matching antigen is unknown. Germline assignment: CDR1 SGHVS and CDR2 FNYEAQ. This CDR3 has 15 residues. The ends were cut back, 0 bases at V and 7 bases at J, with 13 bases in the middle. The sample originates from a study of T cells in Graves' hyperthyroidism and ophthalmopathy. Overall study: Staff took peripheral blood when the initial diagnosis was made, before any treatment began.

Patients aged 18 to 65 had newly diagnosed hyperthyroidism lasting under 2 months. Findings and caveats of the study: Blood shared most expanded thyroid clonotypes above 0.001.

Researchers took RNA transcripts and amplified the TCR beta CDR3 regions from them. TCR CDR3 underwent first-round RT-PCR with the HTBI primer set. TCRdb processed the multiplex PCR reads anew with MiXCR; each CDR3 protein has one entry. This table has hundreds of thousands of distinct CDR3 sequences, approximately 14% appearing once. This TCR was recovered from a woman aged 30 to 39 with Graves' hyperthyroidism that later progressed to Graves' ophthalmopathy. Sample: blood. This chain links TRBV7-6 with TRBJ2-1; tentatively, D is TRBD1 (5 bases). The chain's CDR3 is CASSLAGRGANEQFF. The CDR3 DNA reads as TGTGCCAGCAGCTTAGCGGGAAGGGGTGCTAATGAGCAGTTCTTC.